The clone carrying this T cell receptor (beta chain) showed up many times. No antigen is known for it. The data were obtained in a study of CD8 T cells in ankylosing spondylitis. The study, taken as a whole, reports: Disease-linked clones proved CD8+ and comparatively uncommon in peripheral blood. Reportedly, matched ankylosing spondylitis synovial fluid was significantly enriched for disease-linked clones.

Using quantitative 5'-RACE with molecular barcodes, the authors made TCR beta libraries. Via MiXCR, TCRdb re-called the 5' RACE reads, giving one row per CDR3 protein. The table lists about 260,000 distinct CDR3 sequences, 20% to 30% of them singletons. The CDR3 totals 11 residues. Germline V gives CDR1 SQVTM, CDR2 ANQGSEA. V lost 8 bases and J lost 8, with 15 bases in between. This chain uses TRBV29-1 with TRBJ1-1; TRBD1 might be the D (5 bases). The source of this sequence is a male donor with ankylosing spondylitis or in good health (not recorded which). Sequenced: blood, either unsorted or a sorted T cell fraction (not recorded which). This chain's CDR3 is CSSSGEGEAFF. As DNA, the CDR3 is TGCAGCTCTAGTGGAGAGGGGGAAGCTTTCTTT.